A single sample gave rise to the 32 T cell receptor beta chains below, sequenced in a study of T cells in Graves' hyperthyroidism and ophthalmopathy. It was RNA transcripts that yielded the amplified TCR beta CDR3 regions. HTBI primers drove first-round RT-PCR of the TCR CDR3. TCRdb fed the multiplex PCR reads into MiXCR, producing one record per CDR3 protein. Found here are some 600,000 distinct CDR3 sequences, about 14% of them singletons; the top ten hold 5.8%. Sequenced sample: blood. These receptors came from a woman in her twenties or thirties with Graves' hyperthyroidism that later progressed to Graves' ophthalmopathy.

This clonotype was found a few times. A read error is possible here, since a much larger clone lies one base away. This chain joins TRBV18 and TRBJ2-5; weak D call: TRBD1 (6 bases). Germline V gene sequence: CDR1 KGHSH, CDR2 LQKENI. CDR3 length: 14 residues. The CDR3 DNA follows: TGTGCCAGCTCACCCCTCACAGGGTCGGAGACCCCGTACTTC. As protein: CASSPLTGSETPYF.

About this clonotype itself: A far larger clone is just one base off, so this is likely a read error. This rearrangement joins TRBV12-3 or TRBV12-4 to TRBJ2-7; 7 bases align to TRBD1. The CDR3 extends over 13 amino acids. CDR3 sequence (DNA): TGTACCAGCAGTCAGACAGGGTCCTACGAGCAGTACTTC. Residues: CTSSQTGSYEQYF.

This clonotype showed up many times. V and J are TRBV10-3 and TRBJ1-1; D might be TRBD1 (6 bases). This CDR3 is built from 16 residues. CDR1 and CDR2 (germline): ENHRY, SYGVKD. V was trimmed by 3 bases and J by 0 bases, leaving 14 bases between them. Here the CDR3 DNA reads TGTGCCATCAGTGAACACCATACAGGGATGAACACTGAAGCTTTCTTT. Amino acids: CAISEHHTGMNTEAFF.

About this clonotype itself: This may be a read error: a much more frequent sequence differs by one nucleotide. The CDR3 loop is CASTPVGTGWITEAFF. DNA for the CDR3: TGTGCCAGTACCCCCGTGGGGACAGGCTGGATCACTGAAGCTTTCTTT. This chain joins TRBV19 and TRBJ1-1; TRBD1 aligns across 8 bases. Germline loops: CDR1 LNHDA, CDR2 SQIVND (reference sequence). The CDR3 contains 16 residues. With 7 bases clipped from V and 4 bases from J, the junction kept 14 bases outside the gene matches.

There are many counts of this clonotype. The chain links TRBV20-1 to TRBJ1-6; possible D gene TRBD1, 5 bases. CDR1 is DFQATT and CDR2 is SNEGSKA in the germline V gene (reference sequence). The V end lost 0 bases, the J end lost 14 bases, and 14 bases lay between the germline ends. The CDR3 runs 13 residues. CDR3 sequence (DNA): TGCAGTGCTAGAGATGGTCAGGGATTGACCCTCCACTTT. Its protein product is CSARDGQGLTLHF.

This clonotype appeared a few times. This clone may be a read error of a much larger clone one base away. The chain has TRBV27 and TRBJ2-1; 8 bases fit TRBD2. Trimming removed 3 bases from V and 0 bases from J; junction bases left unmatched: 4. Per germline, CDR1 MNHEY and CDR2 SMNVEV (reference sequence). This CDR3 has 16 residues. CDR3 sequence: CASSFRGGFSYNEQFF. In DNA form, the CDR3 reads TGTGCCAGCAGTTTCCGGGGGGGATTCTCCTACAATGAGCAGTTCTTC.

This clonotype was seen only a few times. The CDR3 nucleotides read TGTGCCAGCAGCGTACGGGTAAGAGAGAATGAGCAGTTCTTC. It translates to CASSVRVRENEQFF. The chain has TRBV9 and TRBJ2-1, with D unresolved. This CDR3 is built from 14 residues. The ends were cut back, 1 base at V and 7 bases at J, with 12 bases in the middle. Germline lookup yields CDR1 SGDLS and CDR2 YYNGEE. Full variable domain (remainder filled in from reference TRBV9 and TRBJ2-1): DSGVTQTPKHLITATGQRVTLRCSPRSGDLSVYWYQQSLDQGLQFLIQYYNGEERAKGNILERFSAQQFPDLHSELNLSSLELGDSALYFCASSVRVRENEQFFGPGTRLTVL.

This chain uses TRBV4-3 with TRBJ1-2; D gene ambiguous. Germline lookup yields CDR1 LGHNA and CDR2 YSLEER. CDR3 size: 13 residues. The V end was cut by 5 bases, the J end by 8 bases, with 15 bases between. The CDR3 nucleotides read TGCGCCAGCAGCAAAGGACCAGGTCTCGGCTACACCTTC. This sequence encodes CASSKGPGLGYTF.

The table lists this clonotype with many counts. The chain combines TRBV20-1 with TRBJ2-7; 11 bases align to TRBD2. From germline, CDR1 is DFQATT and CDR2 SNEGSKA (reference sequence). The CDR3 is 14 amino acids. With V trimmed by 6 bases and J by 3 bases, 7 bases remained unmatched. CDR3 sequence reads: CSALGTSGNYEQYF. CDR3 in DNA: TGCAGTGCACTCGGGACTAGCGGCAACTACGAGCAGTACTTC.

In its sample, this clonotype was seen many times. V and J are TRBV18 and TRBJ1-1, with 7 positions matching TRBD1. V was clipped by 0 bases and J by 5 bases; unmatched bases: 9. The CDR3 covers 16 residues. Germline V gene sequence: CDR1 KGHSH, CDR2 LQKENI. CDR3 loop: CASSPPATGDLTEAFF. The DNA for the CDR3 is TGTGCCAGCTCACCACCGGCAACAGGGGATTTGACTGAAGCTTTCTTT.

At least ten counts were recorded for this clonotype. The chain recombines TRBV20-1 with TRBJ1-5; no clear D gene. With 6 bases removed from V and 5 bases from J, the gap between germline ends came to 17 bases. The germline V gene has CDR1 DFQATT and CDR2 SNEGSKA (reference sequence). The CDR3 runs to 14 residues. CDR3 sequence reads: CSASRWGLYQPQHF. The CDR3 DNA sequence: TGCAGTGCGAGCCGGTGGGGTCTATATCAGCCCCAGCATTTT.

This clonotype was seen at least ten times. The chain recombines TRBV14 with TRBJ2-7; D is unclear. The CDR3 consists of 13 residues. The germline gives CDR1 SGHDN, CDR2 FVKESK. The V end was cut by 1 base, the J end by 9 bases, with 13 bases between. CDR3 in amino acids: CASSQGSTSTQYF. DNA for the CDR3: TGTGCCAGCAGCCAAGGGTCAACCTCCACGCAGTACTTC.

The chain uses TRBV5-1 and TRBJ2-1; TRBD1 might be the D (6 bases). V was shortened by 4 bases and J by 3 bases, with 17 bases between the two germline ends. Germline assignment: CDR1 SGHRS and CDR2 YFSETQ. The CDR3 consists of 16 residues. CDR3 bases: TGCGCCAGCAGCGAAGGAACAGGGAATCTCTACAATGAGCAGTTCTTC. It codes for CASSEGTGNLYNEQFF.

This clonotype has ten or more counts. J is TRBJ1-2 and V is TRBV12-3 or TRBV12-4; the D gene is possibly TRBD1 (6 bases). The CDR3 spans 13 residues. CDR3 DNA sequence: TGTGCTACTAATGAAGGGGGGAACTATGGCTACACCTTC. Translation: CATNEGGNYGYTF.

V and J are TRBV10-1 and TRBJ2-1, with TRBD2 identical over 8 bases. Losses at the gene ends were 1 base for V and 12 bases for J; bases not matched to a gene: 2. The length of the CDR3 is 12 residues. Germline V lookup: CDR1 WNHNN, CDR2 SYGVQD (reference sequence). DNA of the CDR3: TGCGCCAGCAGTGAGTTCGCGGGAGGGCAGTTCTTC. Its translation is CASSEFAGGQFF.

This clonotype was seen repeatedly, ten times or more. The chain links TRBV28 to TRBJ1-2; unclear D gene. The CDR3 totals 12 residues. V was clipped by 8 bases and J by 4 bases, with 11 bases between them. Germline CDR1 and CDR2: MDHEN and SYDVKM. The CDR3 DNA reads TGTGCCAGCTACGCTGAATCCTATGGCTACACCTTC. Amino acid sequence: CASYAESYGYTF.

This clonotype appeared many times. The V call is TRBV28, the J call TRBJ2-5; D remains unclear. Trimming pared 6 bases from V and 5 bases from J, leaving 10 bases between. The CDR3 sequence is 12 residues long. Germline V gene lookup returns CDR1 MDHEN and CDR2 SYDVKM. This CDR3 reads CASSPFRETQYF. DNA of the CDR3: TGTGCCAGCAGCCCTTTCAGGGAGACCCAGTACTTC.

This clonotype was recorded only once. The CDR3 reads CASSNPVGRGDGYTF. The CDR3 DNA reads TGTGCCAGCTCAAACCCGGTAGGCAGGGGCGACGGCTACACCTTC. J is TRBJ1-2 and V is TRBV18; a weak D match, TRBD1 (6 bases). The CDR3 totals 15 residues. The germline gives CDR1 KGHSH, CDR2 LQKENI. Trimming removed 5 bases at V and 8 bases at J, with 21 bases between.

This clonotype was counted ten times or more. The J gene is TRBJ2-3, the V gene TRBV19; D not resolved. The CDR3 is 15 residues long. Germline CDR1 reads LNHDA; CDR2 reads SQIVND (reference sequence). The germline V and J ends were trimmed by 8 bases and 3 bases, with 18 bases remaining between them. CDR3 nucleotide sequence: TGTGCCAGTTCTTACGTCCCTCGTGAGACAGATACGCAGTATTTT. Translating gives CASSYVPRETDTQYF.

This clonotype was detected ten times or more. The chain links TRBV20-1 to TRBJ2-3; D possibly corresponds to TRBD2 (6 bases). Germline assignment: CDR1 DFQATT and CDR2 SNEGSKA (reference sequence). Between the trimmed V and J ends, which lost 0 bases and 2 bases, there was a span of 12 bases. The CDR3 is made up of 15 amino acids. CDR3 DNA sequence: TGCAGTGCTAGAGATAGGAGGGGCCCCACAGATACGCAGTATTTT. Its translation: CSARDRRGPTDTQYF.

This clonotype has only a few counts. The V gene is TRBV5-6, the J gene TRBJ1-4; a weak D match, TRBD1 (5 bases). CDR1 and CDR2 (germline): SGHDT, YYEEEE. The CDR3 length is 16 residues. Deletions cut 3 bases from V and 4 bases from J, with 16 bases between. The CDR3, as DNA: TGTGCCAGCAGCTGGGGGATCGACAGATTTAATGAAAAACTGTTTTTT. Translation: CASSWGIDRFNEKLFF.

This clonotype appeared many times. This sequence joins TRBV30 and TRBJ1-6, with 7 bases identical to TRBD1. CDR3 length equals 15 residues. With V trimmed by 2 bases and J by 7 bases, 8 bases remained unmatched. From germline, CDR1 is GTSNPN and CDR2 SVGIG (reference sequence). In DNA form, the CDR3 reads TGTGCCTGGAGTACGAAGACAGGGTACAATTCACCCCTCCACTTT. Its protein product is CAWSTKTGYNSPLHF.

Only a few counts were recorded for this clonotype. The rearrangement links TRBV29-1 to TRBJ1-4; unclear D gene. The germline V gene has CDR1 SQVTM and CDR2 ANQGSEA. The CDR3 consists of 15 residues. V dropped 1 base and J dropped 0 bases, with 9 bases sitting between them. The DNA for the CDR3 is TGCAGCGTTGAAGCGCCGGCCGCAACTAATGAAAAACTGTTTTTT. Residues: CSVEAPAATNEKLFF.

The chain recombines TRBV6-8 with TRBJ2-1; D gene uncertain. Germline lookup yields CDR1 MNHGY and CDR2 SAAAGT. The CDR3 is 13 amino acids. The V end lost 1 base, the J end lost 6 bases, and 7 bases lay between the germline ends. This chain's CDR3 is CASSYYLGNEQFF. Written as DNA, the CDR3 is TGTGCCAGCAGTTACTATTTGGGCAATGAGCAGTTCTTC.

This clonotype occurred a few times. The V call is TRBV27, the J call TRBJ2-7; the match to TRBD1 covers 8 bases. Trimming took 5 bases from V and 4 from J; bases not matched to a gene: 7. The CDR3 is 14 residues long. Germline loops: CDR1 MNHEY, CDR2 SMNVEV (reference sequence). CDR3 sequence (DNA): TGTGCCAGCAGTGCCGGACAGGGACGGTACGAGCAGTACTTC. Amino acid sequence: CASSAGQGRYEQYF.

This clonotype was recorded at least ten times. The rearrangement joins TRBV29-1 to TRBJ2-3; perhaps D is TRBD1 or TRBD2 (5 bases each). The ends were cut back, 3 bases at V and 3 bases at J, with 10 bases in the middle. There are 13 residues in the CDR3. Germline V gene data show CDR1 as SQVTM and CDR2 as ANQGSEA. The CDR3 here is CSVEAGTTDTQYF. The DNA of the CDR3 is TGCAGCGTTGAGGCAGGGACGACAGATACGCAGTATTTT.

Many counts were recorded for this clonotype. The chain combines TRBV10-3 with TRBJ1-3, with 8 bases aligning to TRBD1. V was clipped by 10 bases and J by 3 bases; unmatched bases: 5. CDR3 length equals 13 residues. CDR1 and CDR2 (germline): ENHRY, SYGVKD. Here the CDR3 reads CATTTGDGNTIYF. The CDR3 DNA is TGTGCCACAACGACAGGGGATGGAAACACCATATATTTT.

This clonotype was counted many times. This chain links TRBV20-1 with TRBJ1-2; D unresolved. CDR1 and CDR2 (germline): DFQATT, SNEGSKA (reference sequence). The CDR3 length is 16 residues. V was pared by 3 bases and J by 2 bases, with 19 bases between. This chain's CDR3 is CSARSGEQRDNYGYTF. CDR3 nucleotides: TGCAGTGCTAGGTCAGGCGAGCAGCGAGACAACTATGGCTACACCTTC.

The CDR3 sequence is CAAVGGTSTEAFF. DNA of the CDR3: TGTGCCGCGGTAGGGGGAACGAGCACTGAAGCTTTCTTT. The V call is TRBV28, the J call TRBJ1-1; a weak D match, TRBD1 (6 bases). Germline assignment: CDR1 MDHEN and CDR2 SYDVKM. The CDR3 consists of 13 residues. V gave up 11 bases and J gave up 4 bases, with 17 bases separating them.

In its sample, this clonotype was seen many times. This chain uses TRBV30 with TRBJ1-6; tentatively, D is TRBD1 (5 bases). CDR1 and CDR2 (germline): GTSNPN, SVGIG (reference sequence). V shed 3 bases and J shed 7 bases, with 13 bases lying between them. The CDR3 length is 14 residues. The CDR3 here is CAWRGTVWNSPLHF. CDR3 DNA sequence: TGTGCCTGGAGGGGGACGGTTTGGAATTCACCCCTCCACTTT.

This clonotype was recorded many times. The chain combines TRBV9 with TRBJ2-7; 9 bases fit TRBD2. Germline CDR1 and CDR2: SGDLS and YYNGEE. The CDR3 sequence is 15 residues long. Germline trimming cut 0 bases from V and 4 bases from J; bases unmatched to any gene: 5. The CDR3 protein is CASSVAAGGPYEQYF. In DNA form, the CDR3 reads TGTGCCAGCAGCGTAGCGGCGGGAGGGCCTTACGAGCAGTACTTC.

The gene calls are TRBV19 and TRBJ2-1, with TRBD2 matching over 9 bases. Germline V CDR1 and CDR2: LNHDA, SQIVND (reference sequence). J was trimmed by 9 bases and V by 7 bases; bases with no gene match: 4. This CDR3 spans 12 amino acids. The CDR3 region has the DNA TGTGCCAGTAAGGCGGGGGGGAGTGAGCAGTTCTTC. Encoded protein: CASKAGGSEQFF.